This T cell receptor beta chain was obtained from a study of persistence of HIV-infected CD4 T cells. With regard to this clone: Its antigen remains unknown.

CDR3 size: 18 residues. V shed 10 bases and J shed 4 bases, with 28 bases lying between them. The germline gives CDR1 SNHLY, CDR2 FYNNEI. The stimulus was an HIV-1 Gag 15-mer peptide pool, around 1.1 ug/peptide/mL. CD40L/CD69 double-negative CD45RO-high memory CD4+ T cells were collected. The libraries were made with immunoSEQ version 4 in survey mode. The data were produced by immunoSEQ multiplex PCR, yet TCRdb's version contains in-frame clones alone and is incomplete. The repertoire holds about 40,000 clones, with roughly 74% as singletons. The rearrangement joins TRBV2 to TRBJ1-4, with a weak D call TRBD1 (6 bases). This sample comprised CD4+ T cells sorted from PBMCs after roughly 18-hour stimulation, obtained from a patient who received antiretroviral therapy. The sequence came from an adult man with HIV who was CMV-seropositive. The CDR3 region has the DNA TGTGCCACTCGATTAGACAGGATCGTAGGGATCCGTAATGAAAAACTGTTTTTT. Amino acid sequence: CATRLDRIVGIRNEKLFF.